The following is a T cell receptor (beta chain) sequence with its context. Its matching antigen is unknown. Participants comprised healthy donors of bone marrow. These data come from a study of cytomegalovirus exposure and HLA in healthy donors. Overall study findings and caveats: Across donors, presence/absence analyses took sequencing depth to be roughly uniform. In a later analysis, TCR beta V- and J-gene trimming was associated with a missense DCLRE1C variant. HLA alleles showed associations with 16,951 TCR beta sequences in a later analysis, at a 0.05 false discovery rate.

Vbeta (60) and Jbeta (13) primers were used in the PCR. Some clones are missing from TCRdb's copy, which holds only in-frame ones; the method was immunoSEQ multiplex PCR. The sample lists about 120,000 clones; over 60% were seen once. This clonotype was sampled from a woman aged 55-70 years in good health and CMV-seropositive. Sequences were obtained from PBMCs.

CDR3 protein: CASSPLYQAGVGDTQYF. The CDR3 region has the DNA TGTGCCAGCAGCCCACTGTACCAAGCGGGAGTTGGAGATACGCAGTATTTT. The chain has TRBV7-6 and TRBJ2-3; 8 nucleotides match TRBD2. Germline values: CDR1 SGHVS, CDR2 FNYEAQ. The CDR3 is 17 amino acids. V shed 5 bases, J shed 5 bases, and the junction held 15 bases outside the gene matches.